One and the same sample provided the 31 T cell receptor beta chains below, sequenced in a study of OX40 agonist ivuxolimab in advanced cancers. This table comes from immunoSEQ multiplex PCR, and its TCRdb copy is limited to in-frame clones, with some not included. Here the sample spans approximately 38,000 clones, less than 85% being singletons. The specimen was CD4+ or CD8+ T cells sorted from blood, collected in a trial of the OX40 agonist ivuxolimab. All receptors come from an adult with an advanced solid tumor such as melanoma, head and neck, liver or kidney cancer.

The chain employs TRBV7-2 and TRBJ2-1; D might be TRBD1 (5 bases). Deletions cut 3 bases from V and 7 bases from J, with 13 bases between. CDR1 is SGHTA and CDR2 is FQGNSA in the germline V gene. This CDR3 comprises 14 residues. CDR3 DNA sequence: TGTGCCAGCAGCTTCCAGGGCGTACAGAATGAGCAGTTCTTC. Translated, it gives CASSFQGVQNEQFF.

The CDR3 loop reads CASSPSGLSSYEQYF. In nucleotides, the CDR3 is TGTGCCAGCAGCCCAAGCGGGCTAAGCTCCTACGAGCAGTACTTC. The chain couples TRBV7-8 to TRBJ2-7, with D perhaps TRBD2 (6 bases). V was clipped by 5 bases and J by 0 bases, with 14 bases between them. CDR1 SGHVS and CDR2 FQNEAQ come from the germline V gene. This CDR3 spans 15 amino acids.

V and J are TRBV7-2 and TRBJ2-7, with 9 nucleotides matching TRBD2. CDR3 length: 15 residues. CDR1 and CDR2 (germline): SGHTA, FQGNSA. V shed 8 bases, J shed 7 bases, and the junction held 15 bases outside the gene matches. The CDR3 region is CASAGWVAGVWEQYF. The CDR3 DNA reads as TGTGCCAGCGCCGGGTGGGTAGCGGGAGTATGGGAGCAGTACTTC.

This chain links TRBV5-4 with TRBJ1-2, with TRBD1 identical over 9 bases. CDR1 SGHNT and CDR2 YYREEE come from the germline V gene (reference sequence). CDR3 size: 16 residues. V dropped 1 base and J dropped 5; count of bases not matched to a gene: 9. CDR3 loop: CASSLSGGQGIYGYTF. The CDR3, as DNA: TGTGCCAGCAGCTTGTCGGGGGGACAGGGAATATATGGCTACACCTTC.

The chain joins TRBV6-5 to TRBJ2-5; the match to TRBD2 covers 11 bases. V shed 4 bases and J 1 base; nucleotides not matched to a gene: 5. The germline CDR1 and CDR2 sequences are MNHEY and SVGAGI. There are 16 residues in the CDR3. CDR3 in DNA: TGTGCCAGCAGTTCCCCCGGGACTAGCGGCCAAGAGACCCAGTACTTC. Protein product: CASSSPGTSGQETQYF.

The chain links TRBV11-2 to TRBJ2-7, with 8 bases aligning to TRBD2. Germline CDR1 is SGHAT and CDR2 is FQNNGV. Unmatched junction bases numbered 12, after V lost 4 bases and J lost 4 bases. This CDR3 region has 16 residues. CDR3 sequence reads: CASSWFSGRARYEQYF. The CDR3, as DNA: TGTGCCAGCAGCTGGTTTTCCGGGAGGGCCCGTTACGAGCAGTACTTC.

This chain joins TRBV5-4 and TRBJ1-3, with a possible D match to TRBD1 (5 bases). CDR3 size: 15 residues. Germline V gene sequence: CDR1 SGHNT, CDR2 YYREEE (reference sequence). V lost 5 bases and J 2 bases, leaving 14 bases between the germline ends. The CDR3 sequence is CASSFIQGTGNTIYF. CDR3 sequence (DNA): TGTGCCAGCAGTTTCATCCAGGGAACTGGAAACACCATATATTTT.

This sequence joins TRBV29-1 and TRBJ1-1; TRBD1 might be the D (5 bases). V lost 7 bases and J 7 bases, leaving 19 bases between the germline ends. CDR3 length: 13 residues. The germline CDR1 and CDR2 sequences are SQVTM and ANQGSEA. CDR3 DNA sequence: TGCAGCGGGTTCACGATCGGGACGGGTGAAGCTTTCTTT. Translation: CSGFTIGTGEAFF.

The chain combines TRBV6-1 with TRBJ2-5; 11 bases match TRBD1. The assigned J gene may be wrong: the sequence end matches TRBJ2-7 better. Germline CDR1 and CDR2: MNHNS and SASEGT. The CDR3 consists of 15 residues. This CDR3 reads CASETNAGQGDEQYF. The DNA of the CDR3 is TGTGCCAGCGAGACAAACGCGGGACAGGGGGACGAGCAGTACTTC.

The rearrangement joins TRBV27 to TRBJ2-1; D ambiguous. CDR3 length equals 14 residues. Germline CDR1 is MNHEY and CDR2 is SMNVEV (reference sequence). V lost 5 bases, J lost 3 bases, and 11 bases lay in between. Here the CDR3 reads CASSRVTNYNEQFF. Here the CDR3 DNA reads TGTGCCAGCAGTCGGGTCACGAACTACAATGAGCAGTTCTTC.

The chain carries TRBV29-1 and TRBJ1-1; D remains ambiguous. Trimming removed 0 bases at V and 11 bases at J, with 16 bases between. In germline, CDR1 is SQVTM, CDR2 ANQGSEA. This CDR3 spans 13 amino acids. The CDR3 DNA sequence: TGCAGCGTTGAAGATCGGCGGCAATATCGCGCTTTCTTT. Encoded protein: CSVEDRRQYRAFF.

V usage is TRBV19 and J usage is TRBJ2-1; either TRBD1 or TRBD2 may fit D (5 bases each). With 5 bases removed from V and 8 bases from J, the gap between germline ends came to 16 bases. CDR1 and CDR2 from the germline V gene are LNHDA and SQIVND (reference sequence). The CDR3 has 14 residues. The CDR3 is CASSRGTNGDEQFF. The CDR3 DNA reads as TGTGCCAGTAGTCGAGGGACCAATGGGGATGAGCAGTTCTTC. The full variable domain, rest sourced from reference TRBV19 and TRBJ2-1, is DGGITQSPKYLFRKEGQNVTLSCEQNLNHDAMYWYRQDPGQGLRLIYYSQIVNDFQKGDIAEGYSVSREKKESFPLTVTSAQKNPTAFYLCASSRGTNGDEQFFGPGTRLTVL.

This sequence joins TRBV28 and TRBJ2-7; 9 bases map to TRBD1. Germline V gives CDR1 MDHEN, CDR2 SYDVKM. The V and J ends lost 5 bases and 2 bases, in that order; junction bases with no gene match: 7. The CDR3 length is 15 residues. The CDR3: CASSLAGTGTYEQYF. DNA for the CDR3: TGTGCCAGCAGTCTAGCCGGGACAGGGACCTACGAGCAGTACTTC.

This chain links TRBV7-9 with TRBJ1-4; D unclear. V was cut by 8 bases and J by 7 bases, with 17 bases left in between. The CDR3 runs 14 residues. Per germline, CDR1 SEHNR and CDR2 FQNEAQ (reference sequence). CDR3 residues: CASSLPLEGEKLFF. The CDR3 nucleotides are TGTGCCAGCTCACTGCCCCTGGAGGGTGAAAAACTGTTTTTT.

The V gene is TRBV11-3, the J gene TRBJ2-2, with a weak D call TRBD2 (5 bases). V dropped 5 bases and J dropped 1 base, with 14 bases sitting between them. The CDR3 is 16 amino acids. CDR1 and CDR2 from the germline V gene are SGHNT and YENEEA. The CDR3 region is CASSPPRGENTGELFF. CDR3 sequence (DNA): TGTGCCAGCAGCCCCCCCCGGGGAGAGAACACCGGGGAGCTGTTTTTT.

The CDR3 nucleotides read TGTGCCAGCAGCTTCGCCCCGTTGACCAAAAACATTCAGTACTTC. This translates into CASSFAPLTKNIQYF. V and J are TRBV5-4 and TRBJ2-4, with unresolved D. The germline V gene has CDR1 SGHNT and CDR2 YYREEE (reference sequence). This CDR3 has 15 residues. V shed 2 bases and J shed 2 bases, with 11 bases lying between them.

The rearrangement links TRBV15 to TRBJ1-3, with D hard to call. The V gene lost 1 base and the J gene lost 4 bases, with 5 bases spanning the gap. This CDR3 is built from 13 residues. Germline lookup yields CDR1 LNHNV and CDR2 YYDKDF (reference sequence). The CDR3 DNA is TGTGCCACCAGCAGAGGGCTCGGAAACACCATATATTTT. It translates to CATSRGLGNTIYF.

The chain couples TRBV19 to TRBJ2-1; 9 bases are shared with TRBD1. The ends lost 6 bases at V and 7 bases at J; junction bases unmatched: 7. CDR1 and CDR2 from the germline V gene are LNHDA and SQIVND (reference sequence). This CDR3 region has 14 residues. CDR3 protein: CASRPRTGVNEQFF. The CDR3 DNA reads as TGTGCCAGTAGACCTAGGACAGGGGTGAATGAGCAGTTCTTC.

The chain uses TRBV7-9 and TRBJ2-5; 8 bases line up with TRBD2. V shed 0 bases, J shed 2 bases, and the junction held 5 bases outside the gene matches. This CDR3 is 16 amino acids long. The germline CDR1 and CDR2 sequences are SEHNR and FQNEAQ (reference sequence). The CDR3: CASSLAITSGQETQYF. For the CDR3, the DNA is TGTGCCAGCAGCTTAGCGATAACTAGCGGACAAGAGACCCAGTACTTC.

The CDR3 nucleotides are TGTGCCAGCAGTTACTCGACCAGAACTAGCACAGATACGCAGTATTTT. Encoded protein: CASSYSTRTSTDTQYF. The rearrangement uses TRBV6-5 and TRBJ2-3; D gene unclear. The germline V gene has CDR1 MNHEY and CDR2 SVGAGI. The CDR3 has 16 amino acids. Trimming stripped 0 bases from V and 0 bases from J, with 10 bases between.

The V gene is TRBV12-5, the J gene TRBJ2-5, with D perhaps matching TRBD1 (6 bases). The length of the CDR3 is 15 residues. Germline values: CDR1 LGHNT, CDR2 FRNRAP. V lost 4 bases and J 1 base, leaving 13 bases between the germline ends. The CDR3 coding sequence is TGTGCTAGTGGTTCAACGGACAGTTTCCAAGAGACCCAGTACTTC. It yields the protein CASGSTDSFQETQYF.

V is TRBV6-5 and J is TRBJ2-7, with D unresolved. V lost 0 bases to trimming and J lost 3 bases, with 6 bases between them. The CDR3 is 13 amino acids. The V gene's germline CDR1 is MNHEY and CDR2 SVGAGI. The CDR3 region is CASSYSSLYEQYF. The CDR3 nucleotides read TGTGCCAGCAGTTACTCTAGCCTCTACGAGCAGTACTTC.

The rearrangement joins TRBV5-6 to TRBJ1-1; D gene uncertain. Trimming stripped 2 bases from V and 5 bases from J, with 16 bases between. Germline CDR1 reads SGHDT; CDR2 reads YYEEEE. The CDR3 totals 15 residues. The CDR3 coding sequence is TGTGCCAGCAGCTTCAGCTGGGGTTTGGTAACTGAAGCTTTCTTT. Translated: CASSFSWGLVTEAFF. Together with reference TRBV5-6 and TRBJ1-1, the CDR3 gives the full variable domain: DAGVTQSPTHLIKTRGQQVTLRCSPKSGHDTVSWYQQALGQGPQFIFQYYEEEERQRGNFPDRFSGHQFPNYSSELNVNALLLGDSALYLCASSFSWGLVTEAFFGQGTRLTVV.

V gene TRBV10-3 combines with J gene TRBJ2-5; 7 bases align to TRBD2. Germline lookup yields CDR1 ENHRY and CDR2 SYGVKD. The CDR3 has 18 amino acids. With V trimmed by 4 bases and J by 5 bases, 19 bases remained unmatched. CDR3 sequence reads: CAISGRILRERSMETQYF. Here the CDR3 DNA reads TGTGCCATCAGTGGACGCATCTTGCGGGAGAGATCGATGGAGACCCAGTACTTC.

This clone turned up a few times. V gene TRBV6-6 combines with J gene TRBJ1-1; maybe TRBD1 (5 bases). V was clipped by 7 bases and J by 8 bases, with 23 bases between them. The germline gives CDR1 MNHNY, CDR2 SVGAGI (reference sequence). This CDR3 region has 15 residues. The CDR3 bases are TGTGCCAGCATCGGGGAGTCCCTGGGTTCAGGGGAAGCTTTCTTT. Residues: CASIGESLGSGEAFF.

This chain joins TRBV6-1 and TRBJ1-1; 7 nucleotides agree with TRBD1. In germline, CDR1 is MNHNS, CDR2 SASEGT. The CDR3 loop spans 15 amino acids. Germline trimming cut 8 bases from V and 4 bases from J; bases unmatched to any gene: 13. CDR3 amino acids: CASATARQGSTEAFF. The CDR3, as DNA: TGTGCCAGCGCTACCGCTCGACAGGGTAGCACTGAAGCTTTCTTT.

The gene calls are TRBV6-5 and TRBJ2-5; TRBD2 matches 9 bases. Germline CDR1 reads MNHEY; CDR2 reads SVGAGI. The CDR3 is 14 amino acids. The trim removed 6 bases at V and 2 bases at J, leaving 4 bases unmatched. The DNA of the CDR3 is TGTGCCAGCAGCGGGACTAGCAAGCAAGAGACCCAGTACTTC. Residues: CASSGTSKQETQYF.

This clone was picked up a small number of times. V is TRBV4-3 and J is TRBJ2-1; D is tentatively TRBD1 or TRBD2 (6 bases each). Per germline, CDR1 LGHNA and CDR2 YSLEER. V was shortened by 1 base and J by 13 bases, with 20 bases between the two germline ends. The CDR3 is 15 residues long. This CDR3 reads CASSQAGLRGGRQFF. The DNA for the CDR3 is TGCGCCAGCAGCCAAGCGGGACTCAGGGGCGGACGCCAGTTCTTC.

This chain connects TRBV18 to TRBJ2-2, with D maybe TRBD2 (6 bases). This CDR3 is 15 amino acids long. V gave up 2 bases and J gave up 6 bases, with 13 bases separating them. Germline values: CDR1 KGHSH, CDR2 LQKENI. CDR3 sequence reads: CASSPGGNYPGELFF. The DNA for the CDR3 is TGTGCCAGCTCACCAGGAGGGAATTACCCCGGGGAGCTGTTTTTT.

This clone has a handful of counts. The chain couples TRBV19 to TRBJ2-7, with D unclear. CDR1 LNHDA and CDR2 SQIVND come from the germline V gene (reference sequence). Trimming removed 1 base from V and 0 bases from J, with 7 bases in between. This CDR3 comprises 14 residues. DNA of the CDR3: TGTGCCAGTAGTATAGGCAGCGACTCCTACGAGCAGTACTTC. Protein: CASSIGSDSYEQYF.

For the CDR3, the DNA is TGTGCCAGTATCGGGACAGGGAGAGAGACCCAGTACTTC. Translating gives CASIGTGRETQYF. This chain uses TRBV19 with TRBJ2-5; 9 bases are shared with TRBD1. J lost 4 bases, V lost 7 bases, and 4 bases had no gene match. Germline values: CDR1 LNHDA, CDR2 SQIVND (reference sequence). This CDR3 comprises 13 residues. The full variable domain, its missing parts supplied by reference TRBV19 and TRBJ2-5, is DGGITQSPKYLFRKEGQNVTLSCEQNLNHDAMYWYRQDPGQGLRLIYYSQIVNDFQKGDIAEGYSVSREKKESFPLTVTSAQKNPTAFYLCASIGTGRETQYFGPGTRLLVL.